This T cell receptor (beta chain) was obtained from a study of blood T cells in healthy people across ages. About the study: With template switching, about one barcoded beta molecule was captured per two T cells. Findings of the study overall: Shifts in expanded clonotypes may have been confounded by donor CMV status, which was unknown.

All donors came from Russia, were Caucasian and healthy, and spanned ages roughly 6 to 100. PBMCs were isolated at a quantity of at least 7 million per sample. This CDR3 has 14 amino acids. Germline CDR1 MDHEN, CDR2 SYDVKM. Deletions cut 3 bases from V and 3 bases from J, with 11 bases between. With respect to this clonotype: The antigen is unknown.

A sample-barcoded 5' primer and a J-beta primer mix were used in a second PCR of about 7 to 11 cycles. Via MiXCR, TCRdb re-called the 5' RACE reads, giving one row per CDR3 protein. The sample holds around 1.5 million distinct CDR3 sequences, 45% to 70% seen once. This chain joins TRBV28 and TRBJ1-2; no reliable D call. Sequencing input: blood. The TCR sequence derives from a man between 18 and 29 years old in good health. The CDR3 sequence is CASSFQTTYYGYTF. For the CDR3, the DNA is TGTGCCAGCAGTTTTCAGACAACTTACTATGGCTACACCTTC.